Each of the 17 T cell receptor beta chains below was sequenced from the same sample in a study of OX40 agonist ivuxolimab in advanced cancers. The data were produced by immunoSEQ multiplex PCR, yet TCRdb's version contains in-frame clones alone and is incomplete. The repertoire holds about 33,000 clones, with 88% as singletons. Sequencing used CD4+ or CD8+ T cells sorted from blood, obtained in a trial of the OX40 agonist ivuxolimab. The receptors were gathered from an adult with an advanced solid tumor such as melanoma, head and neck, liver or kidney cancer.

The V gene is TRBV4-1, the J gene TRBJ2-5; D is unclear. CDR1 and CDR2 (germline): MGHRA, YSYEKL. Trimming left V 1 base short and J 1 base short, with 10 bases between. This CDR3 contains 15 residues. The CDR3 reads CASSQVGLVQETQYF. DNA for the CDR3: TGCGCCAGCAGCCAAGTTGGGCTAGTCCAAGAGACCCAGTACTTC.

J is TRBJ2-7 and V is TRBV5-8; 9 nucleotides line up with TRBD1. This CDR3 is 16 amino acids long. The ends lost 2 bases at V and 6 bases at J; junction bases unmatched: 12. Per germline, CDR1 SGHTS and CDR2 YDEGEE. The CDR3 spells CASSLRPPGTGCEQYF. CDR3 nucleotide sequence: TGTGCCAGCAGCTTACGACCCCCCGGGACAGGGTGCGAGCAGTACTTC.

The chain recombines TRBV2 with TRBJ1-2; 7 bases are shared with TRBD1. V gave up 7 bases and J gave up 4 bases; unmatched junction bases: 6. From germline, CDR1 is SNHLY and CDR2 FYNNEI. CDR3 size: 13 residues. The CDR3 is CASTLQGFYGYTF. The CDR3 coding sequence is TGTGCCAGCACGTTACAGGGGTTCTATGGCTACACCTTC.

This chain links TRBV6-1 with TRBJ1-1; D unclear. V was cut by 4 bases and J by 1 base, with 7 bases left in between. Germline V CDR1 and CDR2: MNHNS, SASEGT. The CDR3 covers 13 residues. In DNA form, the CDR3 reads TGTGCCAGCAGTGTCGCAAGGAACACTGAAGCTTTCTTT. Its translation is CASSVARNTEAFF.

V is TRBV7-8 and J is TRBJ2-1, with TRBD2 matching 7 bases. The CDR3 consists of 14 residues. Germline V lookup: CDR1 SGHVS, CDR2 FQNEAQ. V lost 6 bases and J lost 5; bases outside the gene matches: 7. The CDR3, as DNA: TGTGCCAGCAGGATAGCGGGTTACAACAATGAGCAGTTCTTC. Residues: CASRIAGYNNEQFF.

The chain has TRBV2 and TRBJ2-5; 8 positions agree with TRBD2. After removal of 5 bases from V and 1 base from J, the junction contained 6 bases not matched to a gene. CDR3 length: 15 amino acids. Germline lookup yields CDR1 SNHLY and CDR2 FYNNEI. CDR3 sequence: CASSRSGGFQETQYF. In nucleotides, the CDR3 is TGTGCCAGCAGTAGGAGCGGGGGCTTCCAAGAGACCCAGTACTTC. Filled out from reference TRBV2 and TRBJ2-5, the complete variable domain reads EPEVTQTPSHQVTQMGQEVILRCVPISNHLYFYWYRQILGQKVEFLVSFYNNEISEKSEIFDDQFSVERPDGSNFTLKIRSTKLEDSAMYFCASSRSGGFQETQYFGPGTRLLVL.

The table lists this clone with a count of one. This chain connects TRBV11-2 to TRBJ1-1; D gene unclear. Trimming left V 4 bases short and J 0 bases short, with 12 bases between. The CDR3 consists of 15 residues. The V gene's germline CDR1 is SGHAT and CDR2 FQNNGV. CDR3: CASSYRGGLNTEAFF. The CDR3 DNA follows: TGTGCCAGCAGCTACCGAGGTGGGTTGAACACTGAAGCTTTCTTT. The whole variable domain, remainder taken from reference TRBV11-2 and TRBJ1-1, is EAGVAQSPRYKIIEKRQSVAFWCNPISGHATLYWYQQILGQGPKLLIQFQNNGVVDDSQLPKDRFSAERLKGVDSTLKIQPAKLEDSAVYLCASSYRGGLNTEAFFGQGTRLTVV.

In DNA, the CDR3 is TGTGCCAGCACTGCGCGGGAAGCCTTCTACGAGCAGTACTTC. Protein sequence: CASTAREAFYEQYF. The chain combines TRBV6-5 with TRBJ2-7, with TRBD2 as a possible D gene (6 bases). Deletions cut 7 bases from V and 3 bases from J, with 16 bases between. The CDR3 runs to 14 residues. Germline lookup yields CDR1 MNHEY and CDR2 SVGAGI.

This chain connects TRBV6-5 to TRBJ1-2; D unclear. In germline, CDR1 is MNHEY, CDR2 SVGAGI. Trimming stripped 7 bases from V and 2 bases from J, with 5 bases between. This CDR3 spans 11 amino acids. The CDR3 nucleotides read TGTGCCAGCAACAGCAACTATGGCTACACCTTC. Amino acid sequence: CASNSNYGYTF.

CDR3 sequence: CASSLGGAMDTQYF. In DNA, the CDR3 is TGTGCCAGCAGCTTAGGGGGGGCAATGGATACGCAGTATTTT. The chain recombines TRBV7-6 with TRBJ2-3, with D perhaps being TRBD1 or TRBD2 (6 bases each). Germline assignment: CDR1 SGHVS and CDR2 FNYEAQ. V lost 1 base, J lost 6 bases, and 11 bases lay in between. CDR3 size: 14 residues.

The chain employs TRBV11-2 and TRBJ2-7; no reliable D call. With 6 bases removed from V and 2 bases from J, the gap between germline ends came to 17 bases. The CDR3 covers 15 residues. Germline V gene sequence: CDR1 SGHAT, CDR2 FQNNGV. CDR3 coding DNA: TGTGCCAGCAGAGGCATTCGGACGAGGCCCTACGAGCAGTACTTC. The encoded protein is CASRGIRTRPYEQYF.

This clone has more than one count but fewer than ten. The CDR3 sequence: CASSLRGVSYNEQFF. In nucleotides, the CDR3 is TGTGCCAGCAGCTTACGGGGGGTCTCTTACAATGAGCAGTTCTTC. The V and J genes are TRBV5-4 and TRBJ2-1; TRBD2 matches at 7 bases. CDR3 size: 15 residues. Germline CDR1 SGHNT, CDR2 YYREEE (reference sequence). V trimming: 2 bases; J trimming: 4 bases; junction bases outside the gene matches: 6.

The genes are TRBV7-2 and TRBJ2-1, with 7 positions matching TRBD1. Germline CDR1 reads SGHTA; CDR2 reads FQGNSA. This CDR3 region has 16 residues. The J segment lost 0 bases and the V segment lost 4 bases, leaving 6 bases of the junction unmatched. Here the CDR3 DNA reads TGTGCCAGCAGCTACTCCGGGACAGTCTCCTACAATGAGCAGTTCTTC. Its translation is CASSYSGTVSYNEQFF.

V is TRBV11-2 and J is TRBJ2-7, with a possible D match to TRBD1 (5 bases). There are 13 residues in the CDR3. Trimming took 5 bases from V and 3 from J, leaving 11 bases between them. Germline-derived CDR1 and CDR2 are SGHAT and FQNNGV. DNA for the CDR3: TGTGCCAGCAGCCGGCCTCAGGGCTACGAGCAGTACTTC. This gives the protein CASSRPQGYEQYF.

The chain has TRBV5-1 and TRBJ2-5; 7 nucleotides align to TRBD1. This CDR3 spans 15 amino acids. After removal of 4 bases from V and 4 bases from J, the junction contained 10 bases not matched to a gene. Germline V gene lookup returns CDR1 SGHRS and CDR2 YFSETQ. The CDR3 region has the DNA TGCGCCAGCAGCATTTCACAGGGGTCAGGAGAGACCCAGTACTTC. Translated: CASSISQGSGETQYF.

The rearrangement links TRBV9 to TRBJ2-1; 10 bases map to TRBD2. The CDR3 has 15 residues. The germline gives CDR1 SGDLS, CDR2 YYNGEE. The V segment lost 2 bases and the J segment 7 bases; nucleotides outside the gene matches: 6. The CDR3 nucleotides read TGTGCCAGCAGCGTTACTAGCGGGATTTCGAATGAGCAGTTCTTC. Translating gives CASSVTSGISNEQFF. Full variable domain (missing parts from reference TRBV9 and TRBJ2-1): DSGVTQTPKHLITATGQRVTLRCSPRSGDLSVYWYQQSLDQGLQFLIQYYNGEERAKGNILERFSAQQFPDLHSELNLSSLELGDSALYFCASSVTSGISNEQFFGPGTRLTVL.

The J gene is TRBJ1-4, the V gene TRBV5-1; 10 bases match TRBD1. There are 14 residues in the CDR3. The V gene end was trimmed by 2 bases and the J gene end by 8 bases; junction bases not matched to a gene: 3. Germline V CDR1 and CDR2: SGHRS, YFSETQ. CDR3 sequence: CASSFGDRGEKLFF. The CDR3 nucleotides read TGCGCCAGCAGCTTCGGGGACAGGGGAGAAAAACTGTTTTTT.